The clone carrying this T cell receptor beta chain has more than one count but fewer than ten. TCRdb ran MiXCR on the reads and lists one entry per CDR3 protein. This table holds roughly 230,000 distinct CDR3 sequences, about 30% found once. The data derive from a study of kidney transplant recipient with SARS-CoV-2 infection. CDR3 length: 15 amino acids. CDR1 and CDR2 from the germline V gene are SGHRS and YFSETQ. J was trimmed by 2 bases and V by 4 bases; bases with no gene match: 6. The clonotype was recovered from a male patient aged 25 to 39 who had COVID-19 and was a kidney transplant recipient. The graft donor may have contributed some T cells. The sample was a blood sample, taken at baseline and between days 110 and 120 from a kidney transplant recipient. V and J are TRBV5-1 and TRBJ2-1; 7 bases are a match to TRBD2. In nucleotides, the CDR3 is TGCGCCAGCAGCGATTCCGGGACTACCTACAATGAGCAGTTCTTC. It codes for CASSDSGTTYNEQFF.